The clone carrying this TCR beta chain was observed many times. Antigen unknown. This entry is derived from a study of T cells in Graves' hyperthyroidism and ophthalmopathy. Whole-study results and caveats: In validation, the model predicted ophthalmopathy. These predictions came a median approximately 6.5 months before onset.

TCR beta CDR3 sequences were amplified from RNA transcripts. Researchers ran a first-round RT-PCR on the TCR CDR3 using the HTBI primer set. Each CDR3 protein gets one entry after TCRdb re-called the multiplex PCR reads with MiXCR. The sample carries about 360,000 distinct CDR3 sequences, 13% recorded once. The CDR3 extends over 14 amino acids. Germline CDR1 and CDR2: MNHEY and SVGAGI. Between the trimmed V and J ends, which lost 0 bases and 4 bases, there was a span of 9 bases. Material: blood. This clonotype originated in a man between 25 and 39 years old with Graves' hyperthyroidism that later progressed to Graves' ophthalmopathy. The chain has TRBV6-5 and TRBJ1-1; the D is unclear. CDR3 bases: TGTGCCAGCAGTTACTCGTTCCAGGCCACTGAAGCTTTCTTT. This translates into CASSYSFQATEAFF.